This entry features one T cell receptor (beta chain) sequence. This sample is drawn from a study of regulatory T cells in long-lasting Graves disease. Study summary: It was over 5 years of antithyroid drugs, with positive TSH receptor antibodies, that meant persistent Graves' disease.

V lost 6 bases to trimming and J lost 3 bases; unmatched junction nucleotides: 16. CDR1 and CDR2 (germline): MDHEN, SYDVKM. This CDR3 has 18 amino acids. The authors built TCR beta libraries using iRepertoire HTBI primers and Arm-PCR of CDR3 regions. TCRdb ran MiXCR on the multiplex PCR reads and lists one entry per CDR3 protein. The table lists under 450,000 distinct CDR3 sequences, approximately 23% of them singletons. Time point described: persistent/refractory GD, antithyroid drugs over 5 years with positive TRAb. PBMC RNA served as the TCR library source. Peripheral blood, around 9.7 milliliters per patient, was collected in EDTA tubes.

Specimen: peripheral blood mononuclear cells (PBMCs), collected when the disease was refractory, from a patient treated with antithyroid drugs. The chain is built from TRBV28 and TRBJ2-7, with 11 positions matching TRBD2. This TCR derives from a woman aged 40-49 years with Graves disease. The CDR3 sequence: CASSELAGATFGFYEQYF. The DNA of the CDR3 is TGTGCCAGCAGCGAACTAGCGGGAGCAACCTTCGGATTCTACGAGCAGTACTTC.